Sequencing of this T cell receptor beta chain was carried out in a study of OX40 agonist ivuxolimab in advanced cancers. Study context: Partial response was recorded in three patients: one hepatocellular carcinoma and two cutaneous melanoma cases.

Trimming pared 6 bases from V and 11 bases from J, leaving 17 bases between. Germline V gives CDR1 MNHEY, CDR2 SMNVEV (reference sequence). This CDR3 has 13 residues. TCRdb's table, derived via immunoSEQ multiplex PCR, lists solely in-frame clones and lacks some. This table has approximately 76,000 clones, over 85% appearing once. People who had autoimmune disease history or systemic immunosuppression were excluded. This clone has a single count. The chain couples TRBV27 to TRBJ2-1; tentative D call: TRBD2 (6 bases). This TCR came from an adult with an advanced solid tumor such as melanoma, head and neck, liver or kidney cancer. This sample comprised CD4+ or CD8+ T cells sorted from blood, obtained in a trial of the OX40 agonist ivuxolimab. The CDR3 sequence is CASSPTVSGKQFF. For the CDR3, the DNA is TGTGCCAGCAGCCCAACCGTTAGCGGAAAGCAGTTCTTC.